This section outlines one T cell receptor (beta chain) sequence together with its context. Antigen: not known. Next came a second PCR, run for roughly 6 to 11 cycles, which used a sample-barcoded 5' primer along with a J-beta primer mix. MiXCR was run by TCRdb on the 5' RACE reads, yielding one entry per CDR3 protein. Altogether approximately 770,000 distinct CDR3 sequences are present, nearly 60% being singletons, with the ten largest covering about 20%. This sample was taken from a study of blood T cells in healthy people across ages. Study outcomes and limitations: The study could not conclusively compare naive and antigen-experienced cells, given its unsorted PBMCs.

V was shortened by 7 bases and J by 0 bases, with 13 bases between the two germline ends. Germline V gene data show CDR1 as MDHEN and CDR2 as SYDVKM. CDR3 length: 15 amino acids. Each individual donor underwent a draw of approximately 9.8 milliliters of peripheral blood. Total RNA was isolated from each sample in quantities of at least 6 micrograms. The sequence was obtained from a man between 25 and 39 years old in good health. The chain employs TRBV28 and TRBJ2-4; the D gene is possibly TRBD2 (5 bases). Material: blood. CDR3 nucleotides: TGTGCCAGCAACCCGTCCGAGGGAGCCAAAAACATTCAGTACTTC. Translating it yields CASNPSEGAKNIQYF.